This T cell receptor (beta chain) was identified in a study of T cells in localized non-small cell lung cancer. Libraries were prepared by immunoSEQ multiplex PCR; TCRdb keeps only in-frame clonotypes and omits some of them. The profile shows approximately 5,000 clones, roughly 82% of them singletons. Germline CDR1 SGHVS, CDR2 FQNEAQ. V was shortened by 5 bases and J by 3 bases, with 10 bases between the two germline ends. The CDR3 extends over 13 amino acids. On this clone itself: Its antigen is currently unknown.

The study, taken as a whole, reports: Of the top 100 tumor clones, median 57 were in adjacent lung, 25 to 35 among its top 100. Investigators sequenced only a single tumor region, leaving heterogeneity possible. The study linked higher blood T cell density to longer overall survival. Uninvolved adjacent lung had higher T cell clonality than tumor and all other tissues.

The rearrangement joins TRBV7-8 to TRBJ1-1; possibly TRBD1 for D (6 bases). This clonotype was sampled from a female donor older than 55 with stage II lung adenocarcinoma. The sample here was peripheral blood mononuclear cells, taken before any cancer treatment. The CDR3: CASSEQGDTEAFF. In DNA form, the CDR3 reads TGTGCCAGCAGCGAACAGGGTGACACTGAAGCTTTCTTT.